This T cell receptor (beta chain) is from a study of OX40 agonist ivuxolimab in advanced cancers. Regarding the complete study: Ivuxolimab was a fully human IgG2 agonistic monoclonal antibody targeting the costimulatory receptor OX40 (CD134). Partial responses occurred in three dose-escalation patients, of whom one had hepatocellular carcinoma and two had cutaneous melanoma. Intravenous ivuxolimab was administered to patients every 2 weeks at six dose levels: 0.01, 0.1, 0.3, 1.5, 3 and 10 mg/kg. The monotherapy dose-escalation portion (N ≈ 56 patients) of the phase I ivuxolimab trial is reported in the paper. The dose-escalation cohort was about 86% male with a mean age of approximately 59 years, ranging from roughly 20 to 80. Patients were allowed to have had prior anti-PD-1, anti-PD-L1 or anti-CTLA-4 therapy, and less than 45% of the dose-escalation patients had previously received checkpoint inhibitors. Peripheral TCRbeta sequencing was intended to test whether TCR sequence diversity was altered and clonal T-cell expansion was caused by ivuxolimab. Of the approximately 53 patients in dose escalation, about 19 had hepatocellular carcinoma, some 15 had melanoma, 9 had renal cell carcinoma and 9 had head and neck cancer. What the study reported, not specific to this receptor: Clonal expansion of both CD4+ and CD8+ blood T cells was observed from baseline to week 6 at doses 0.1 to 3.0 mg/kg. The antigen specificity of the peripheral T cells that underwent clonal expansion was not determined. Partial responders in the 0.1-3.0 mg/kg groups had among the lowest normalized peripheral clonal expansion, especially among CD8+ T cells. Low levels of normalized T-cell clonal expansion were also seen in some nonresponding patients. After ivuxolimab, more expanded clones were found on average in CD8+ T cells than in CD4+ T cells.

This clone was seen just once. The antigen it recognizes is unknown. The record has no base qualities; no much larger clone is one base away. Genomic DNA was extracted from sorted cells for sequencing of the TCRbeta CDR3 region. TCRbeta CDR3 regions were sequenced using the immunoSEQ Assay. TCRdb limited this immuneACCESS table to in-frame rearrangements with V and J called. A share of clones is missing; checked studies link under half to unresolved V genes, and the rest is unexplained. The table for this sample lists roughly 75,000 clones; about 88% of them were counted only once. Jointly, the top ten make up about 1.1% of the sample. Patients with a history of autoimmune disease or receiving systemic immunosuppression were excluded from the trial. In every dose cohort, peripheral blood was drawn for TCR sequencing at baseline, cycle 4 day 1, and cycle 7 day 1. The samples were drawn from a first-in-human, open-label, multicenter phase I dose-escalation trial of ivuxolimab. The trial enrolled adults with locally advanced or metastatic head and neck squamous cell, hepatocellular, melanoma or renal cell carcinoma. CD4+ and CD8+ T cells were sorted separately from peripheral blood before TCR sequencing.

Cut back by 2 bases and 3 bases, the V and J ends lie 11 bases apart. The CDR3 goes from the cysteine to the phenylalanine over 15 residues. Just CDR3 DNA is preserved here, 45 bases in frame from base 1. Sequences SGHTA (CDR1) and FQGNSA (CDR2) are obtained from the germline V gene. This receptor was identified in an adult with an advanced solid tumor such as melanoma, head and neck, liver or kidney cancer. The sample here was CD4+ or CD8+ T cells sorted from blood, taken in a trial of the OX40 agonist ivuxolimab. Here the chain combines TRBV7-2 and TRBJ1-5; tentative D gene TRBD1, with 6 bases matching. The DNA reads as follows: TGTGCCAGCAGCTTACGAGGACAGATCAATCAGCCCCAGCATTTT. It translates as CASSLRGQINQPQHF. With the rest looked up from the reference TRBV7-2 and TRBJ1-5 genes rather than sequenced, the full variable domain is GAGVSQSPSNKVTEKGKDVELRCDPISGHTALYWYRQSLGQGLEFLIYFQGNSAPDKSGLPSDRFSAERTGGSVSTLTIQRTQQEDSAVYLCASSLRGQINQPQHFGDGTRLSIL.